Listed below are T cell receptor beta chains from one sample, sequenced in a study of blood T cell repertoires in COVID-19. Using immunoSEQ multiplex PCR, the repertoire was profiled, and TCRdb retains in-frame clones only, with some absent. The sample includes over 40,000 clones, 85% to 90% of them seen just once. Material for sequencing was peripheral blood. All receptors come from a human donor in a cohort sampled during active COVID-19. Both conserved end residues are part of each CDR3. Fields, in order: clone size, D gene, V gene, CDR3 length, J gene, CDR3 DNA, CDR3 protein. The D gene is left open where the match is weak. Clone size is not always given. Where it is, it says once, few, many or a class for expanded clones.

NA,NA,TRBV19,13,TRBJ1-5,TGTGCCAGTAGCACAGGGAGCAATCAGCCCCAGCATTTT,CASSTGSNQPQHF
NA,TRBD1,TRBV28,15,TRBJ2-5,TGTGCCAGCAGTTCCCTGGACAGGGCCGGGGAGACCCAGTACTTC,CASSSLDRAGETQYF
NA,TRBD1,TRBV11-2,13,TRBJ1-6,TGTGCCAGCAGCTTACCGGTCCCGGGACAGCAGTTTTTT,CASSLPVPGQQFF
NA,NA,TRBV7-2,18,TRBJ2-3,TGTGCCAGCAGCGCGGGGCTCACGATCCCAACCGTAACAGATACGCAGTATTTT,CASSAGLTIPTVTDTQYF
NA,NA,TRBV27,13,TRBJ1-2,TGTGCCAGCAGTTTATCGGCGGGGTATGGCTACACCTTC,CASSLSAGYGYTF
once,NA,TRBV5-1,16,TRBJ2-3,TGCGCCAGCAGCTTGGCCGGGCGGGCTAACACAGATACGCAGTATTTT,CASSLAGRANTDTQYF
NA,NA,TRBV18,15,TRBJ1-5,TGTGCCAGCTCTGGCTCGGGAGGGGAGGGGCAGCCCCAGCATTTT,CASSGSGGEGQPQHF
NA,TRBD2,TRBV6-1,16,TRBJ2-3,TGTGCCAGCAGTGGGGGACTAGCGGGGAGCACAGATACGCAGTATTTT,CASSGGLAGSTDTQYF
once,TRBD1,TRBV4-2,16,TRBJ1-6,TGTGCCAGCAGCCAAGGACAGGGGGCTAGTGGTTCACCCCTCCACTTT,CASSQGQGASGSPLHF
NA,NA,TRBV2,15,TRBJ2-5,TGTGCCAGCAGTGTTCGGTCTAGCGCCCAAGAGACCCAGTACTTC,CASSVRSSAQETQYF
NA,NA,TRBV6-5,14,TRBJ2-2,TGTGCCAGCAGTTACTTACAGGGATCCGGGGAGCTGTTTTTT,CASSYLQGSGELFF
NA,TRBD2,TRBV11-3,15,TRBJ2-1,TGTGCCAGCAGCTGGCGGACTAGCTCCTACAATGAGCAGTTCTTC,CASSWRTSSYNEQFF
NA,TRBD2,TRBV3-1/TRBV3-2,16,TRBJ2-1,TGTGCCAGCAGCCTCTACGGGACTAGCGGGGGCAATGAGCAGTTCTTC,CASSLYGTSGGNEQFF
NA,TRBD1,TRBV11-2,16,TRBJ2-2,TGTGCCAGCAGAGGGGGGACAGGGGTAAACACCGGGGAGCTGTTTTTT,CASRGGTGVNTGELFF
NA,TRBD1,TRBV24-1,11,TRBJ1-2,TGTGCCACCAGTGATCGACAGGGGTACACCTTC,CATSDRQGYTF
few,NA,TRBV12-3/TRBV12-4,11,TRBJ1-2,TGTGCCAGCAGCCCGAACTATGGCTACACCTTC,CASSPNYGYTF
NA,NA,TRBV18,14,TRBJ1-3,TGTGCCAGCTCGCAACAGAGCTCTGGAAACACCATATATTTT,CASSQQSSGNTIYF
few,NA,TRBV9,14,TRBJ1-1,TGTGCCAGCAGCCCTTTGGGGGGGAACACTGAAGCTTTCTTT,CASSPLGGNTEAFF
NA,NA,TRBV12-2,15,TRBJ2-4,TGTGCAAGTCGCTCAACCGGGGAGTTGGAAAACATTCAGTACTTC,CASRSTGELENIQYF
NA,NA,TRBV4-1,16,TRBJ2-3,TGCGCCAGCAGCCAAGTAGGCGCGGGGCGCACAGATACGCAGTATTTT,CASSQVGAGRTDTQYF
NA,TRBD2,TRBV7-3,17,TRBJ2-3,TGTGCCAGCAGCTCAAGAGCGAGCGGGAATATAGCAGATACGCAGTATTTT,CASSSRASGNIADTQYF
NA,NA,TRBV27,14,TRBJ2-5,TGTGCCAGCAGGCGGACTGGGTCCGGGGAGACCCAGTACTTC,CASRRTGSGETQYF
NA,TRBD1,TRBV5-6,15,TRBJ1-1,TGTGCCAGCAGCTGGGAAGGGACAGGGAACACTGAAGCTTTCTTT,CASSWEGTGNTEAFF
NA,TRBD1,TRBV30,14,TRBJ1-5,TGTGCCTGGAGTACCGACAGGGTCAATCAGCCCCAGCATTTT,CAWSTDRVNQPQHF
NA,NA,TRBV2,13,TRBJ1-6,TGTGCCAGCAGTGAAGCGAGGCATTCACCCCTCCACTTT,CASSEARHSPLHF
NA,TRBD1,TRBV6-5,15,TRBJ1-2,TGTGCCAGCAGTTACCGATATAGGACAGGGGGTGGCTACACCTTC,CASSYRYRTGGGYTF
once,NA,TRBV28,15,TRBJ1-5,TGTGCCAGCAGTTTATCAGATAGCAGAAATCAGCCCCAGCATTTT,CASSLSDSRNQPQHF
NA,TRBD2,TRBV7-9,19,TRBJ2-3,TGTGCCAGCAGCCCCACCCGCGCGGGAGGCGTTGCTAGCACAGATACGCAGTATTTT,CASSPTRAGGVASTDTQYF
NA,TRBD2,TRBV11-2,14,TRBJ2-3,TGTGCCAGCAGCCCCACTAGCGCGGGAGATACGCAGTATTTT,CASSPTSAGDTQYF
NA,NA,TRBV5-4,15,TRBJ2-1,TGTGCCAGCAGCTTGTTTAGCGGCCTCAACAATGAGCAGTTCTTC,CASSLFSGLNNEQFF
NA,TRBD2,TRBV28,12,TRBJ2-7,TGTGCCAGCACCCCGGGAGGTTACGAGCAGTACTTC,CASTPGGYEQYF
once,TRBD1,TRBV29-1,12,TRBJ2-7,TGCAGCGCCTCGGGACAGTCTAGGGAGCAGTACTTC,CSASGQSREQYF
few,NA,TRBV4-1,13,TRBJ2-7,TGCGCCAGCAGCCGCGGCCGGGACTACGAGCAGTACTTC,CASSRGRDYEQYF
NA,NA,TRBV19,14,TRBJ1-3,TGTGCCAGTGGAGGGGACGGAGAGGGAAACACCATATATTTT,CASGGDGEGNTIYF
few,TRBD1,TRBV20-1,14,TRBJ1-3,TGCAGTGCTAGTCCGACAGGGTCCCGAGGCACCATATATTTT,CSASPTGSRGTIYF
NA,TRBD2,TRBV7-2,15,TRBJ2-5,TGTGCCAGCAGCTTGGGACTAGCGGGGCGAAAGACCCAGTACTTC,CASSLGLAGRKTQYF
NA,TRBD2,TRBV3-1/TRBV3-2,17,TRBJ2-3,TGTGCCAGCAGCCAAGGGGGCGGACTAGCGGGCACAGATACGCAGTATTTT,CASSQGGGLAGTDTQYF
NA,NA,TRBV15,17,TRBJ1-5,TGTGCCACCAGCAGAGAAGGGGTTCCCTATAGCAATCAGCCCCAGCATTTT,CATSREGVPYSNQPQHF
few,TRBD1,TRBV5-1,16,TRBJ2-2,TGCGCCAGCAGCCCTACAGGGGGCACCACGGGCGGGGAGCTGTTTTTT,CASSPTGGTTGGELFF
NA,NA,TRBV5-1,17,TRBJ2-7,TGCGCCAGCAGCTTGGCGTCAGGCTCTCGGACAGTCTACGAGCAGTACTTC,CASSLASGSRTVYEQYF
NA,NA,TRBV19,14,TRBJ2-7,TGTGCCAGTAGCCTCAGGGGCACCTACTACGAGCAGTACTTC,CASSLRGTYYEQYF
NA,TRBD2,TRBV19,19,TRBJ2-2,TGTGCCAGTAGCCCTTGGGCTAGCGGGGTTTCCGGGCGGACCGGGGAGCTGTTTTTT,CASSPWASGVSGRTGELFF
NA,TRBD1,TRBV18,15,TRBJ1-4,TGTGCCAGCTCTCAAGACAGGGCGGCTAATGAAAAACTGTTTTTT,CASSQDRAANEKLFF
NA,NA,TRBV11-2,13,TRBJ2-3,TGTGCCAGCAGCTTCGTGGGCGCAGATACGCAGTATTTT,CASSFVGADTQYF
NA,NA,TRBV24-1,13,TRBJ2-7,TGTGCCACCAGTGCCCCAGGGAAGCACGAGCAGTACTTC,CATSAPGKHEQYF
NA,NA,TRBV18,14,TRBJ2-3,TGTGCCAGCTCACCACGCGCGAGCACAGATACGCAGTATTTT,CASSPRASTDTQYF
NA,TRBD2,TRBV5-1,16,TRBJ2-5,TGCGCCAGCAGCCCTATCCGGGAGGGGCGAGGAGAGACCCAGTACTTC,CASSPIREGRGETQYF
NA,NA,TRBV6-5,14,TRBJ1-3,TGTGCCAGCACCGAAGGGAGTGGTGGAAACACCATATATTTT,CASTEGSGGNTIYF
NA,TRBD2,TRBV27,16,TRBJ2-1,TGTGCCAGCAGTGTTCCGCTAGCGGGAGGGCACAATGAGCAGTTCTTC,CASSVPLAGGHNEQFF